These T cell receptor beta chains were read from a single sample in a study of CD8 T cells in Susac syndrome. TCRdb fed the immunoSEQ multiplex PCR reads into MiXCR, producing one record per CDR3 protein. The data show 50,000 to 55,000 distinct CDR3 sequences, roughly 94% seen once. Sequences were obtained from CD8+ T cells from PBMCs. The receptors were gathered from a human donor with Susac syndrome. Both conserved end residues are part of each CDR3. D genes are given only for firm matches. Clone size is shown for a subset of rows, as once, few, many or a class of expanded clone.

D gene,clone size,J gene,V gene,CDR3 DNA,CDR3 protein
-,-,TRBJ1-5,TRBV7-9,TGTGCCAGCAGCTCCCCGGGGAATAATCAGCCCCAGCATTTT,CASSSPGNNQPQHF
-,-,TRBJ2-1,TRBV15,TGTGCCACCAGCAGAAGGGTAACGTGGCAGGACAATGAGCAGTTCTTC,CATSRRVTWQDNEQFF
TRBD2,-,TRBJ2-7,TRBV2,TGTGCCAGCATGAGGACTAGCGGGTGGGAGCAGTACTTC,CASMRTSGWEQYF
-,-,TRBJ2-1,TRBV25-1,TGTGCCAGCAGTGGCTTGGGGGATGAGCAGTTCTTC,CASSGLGDEQFF
TRBD2,-,TRBJ2-1,TRBV4-1,TGCGCCAGCAGCCGGCGGACTAGCTACAATGAGCAGTTCTTC,CASSRRTSYNEQFF
TRBD1,-,TRBJ1-3,TRBV9,TGTGCCAGCAGCGTCGGACAGGGGAACACCATATATTTT,CASSVGQGNTIYF
-,-,TRBJ1-1,TRBV29-1,TGCAGCTTTGGACAGGAAGCTTTCTTT,CSFGQEAFF
TRBD2,-,TRBJ2-3,TRBV12-3/TRBV12-4,TGTGCCAGCAGCCGGACTAGCGGGGGGGCCATCACAGATACGCAGTATTTT,CASSRTSGGAITDTQYF
-,-,TRBJ2-3,TRBV4-2,TGTGCCAGCAGCCAAGAGGCCCTTGGGACAGATACGCAGTATTTT,CASSQEALGTDTQYF
-,-,TRBJ1-1,TRBV5-1,TGCGCCAGCAGCTTGGCCATTTGGCCCGGGGAGGACACTGAAGCTTTCTTT,CASSLAIWPGEDTEAFF
-,-,TRBJ1-1,TRBV4-1,TGCGCCAGCAGCCAAGATACGTCAGAAGCTTTCTTT,CASSQDTSEAFF
-,once,TRBJ1-1,TRBV18,TGTGCCAGCTCATCGGGTGGGTATCTGAACACTGAAGCTTTCTTT,CASSSGGYLNTEAFF
TRBD1,-,TRBJ2-2,TRBV4-2,TGTGCCAGCAGCCAAGATTTCCGACAGGGCAACACCGGGGAGCTGTTTTTT,CASSQDFRQGNTGELFF
TRBD1,-,TRBJ1-1,TRBV20-1,TGCAGTGCTAGAGGAGAAGGGGACAGGACTTTATCTAACACTGAAGCTTTCTTT,CSARGEGDRTLSNTEAFF
-,-,TRBJ2-7,TRBV7-6,TGTGCCAGCAGCTTAGAACTAGCATACGAGCAGTACTTC,CASSLELAYEQYF
TRBD2,-,TRBJ2-1,TRBV30,TGTGCCAAGGCGGGGGGCGACGATGAGCAGTTCTTC,CAKAGGDDEQFF
-,-,TRBJ2-3,TRBV5-1,TGCGCCAGCACCTGGGGGGATACGCAGTATTTT,CASTWGDTQYF
TRBD1,-,TRBJ2-7,TRBV20-1,TGCAGTGCTCCCACCGGGACAGGGCTGGACGAGCAGTACTTC,CSAPTGTGLDEQYF
-,-,TRBJ1-6,TRBV9,TGTGCCAGCAGCCCCTGGTCCTCGGGAAATTCACCCCTCCACTTT,CASSPWSSGNSPLHF
-,-,TRBJ1-2,TRBV29-1,TGCAGCGTGGGGGGAGGGTCCTATGGCTACACCTTC,CSVGGGSYGYTF
TRBD1,-,TRBJ2-7,TRBV28,TGTGCCATCGGGACAGAGGCAGAGCAGTACTTC,CAIGTEAEQYF
TRBD1,few,TRBJ1-4,TRBV6-6,TGTGCCGCACTGGACTCGGACAGGGCAATGGGAAAACTGTTTTTT,CAALDSDRAMGKLFF
-,-,TRBJ2-1,TRBV30,TGTGCCTCGTTCGGTCAGAGGGGTGAGCAGTTCTTC,CASFGQRGEQFF
-,-,TRBJ2-7,TRBV7-8,TGTGCCAGCGGACACAGGGATTCCCTCTACGAGCAGTACTTC,CASGHRDSLYEQYF
TRBD1,-,TRBJ1-5,TRBV30,TGTGCCTGGAGGGACAGGGGAGACAATCAGCCCCAGCATTTT,CAWRDRGDNQPQHF
-,-,TRBJ2-1,TRBV20-1,TGCAGTGCTAGAGTGGCGCTAGTGGAAAATGAGCAGTTCTTC,CSARVALVENEQFF
-,-,TRBJ2-5,TRBV5-6,TGTGCCAGCAGCTTGTCCAGAAGAGAGACCCAGTACTTC,CASSLSRRETQYF
-,-,TRBJ2-7,TRBV29-1,TGCAGCGTTGAATTACCCGGGGTCCCCACCTACGAGCAGTACTTC,CSVELPGVPTYEQYF
TRBD1,once,TRBJ2-7,TRBV4-3,TGCGCCAGCAGCCAAGAAGGAGACAGGGTTCCCTACGAGCAGTACTTC,CASSQEGDRVPYEQYF